This T cell receptor (beta chain) is drawn from a study of T cell repertoires in cytomegalovirus infection. Turning to the study itself: Selected CMV epitopes included recently identified HLA-C-restricted ones as well as well-studied HLA-B-restricted ones. The public TCR beta signatures pointed to both CMV infection and matching HLA type. The study's findings and limits: The study identified carriers of CMV plus the relevant HLA from cumulative public TCR beta family frequency.

This clonotype was found many times. Its target is unknown. The CDR3 loop spans 14 amino acids. CDR1 is SEHNR and CDR2 is FQNEAQ in the germline V gene (reference sequence). V gave up 4 bases and J gave up 4 bases, with 13 bases separating them. TCRdb fed the reads into MiXCR, producing one record per CDR3 protein. The profile shows approximately 910,000 distinct CDR3 sequences, about a third of them singletons. The sequence was obtained from a human donor in good health (CMV status not recorded). Some clones in this sample may be carry-over from other donors' samples. The chain carries TRBV7-9 and TRBJ1-1; TRBD1 is a possible D gene (6 bases). Material: cultured CD8+ T cells from PBMCs, obtained from culture after CMV antigen stimulation. The CDR3 DNA is TGTGCCAGCAGCTCTGAGGGGGTCGGCACTGAAGCTTTCTTT. Amino acids: CASSSEGVGTEAFF.